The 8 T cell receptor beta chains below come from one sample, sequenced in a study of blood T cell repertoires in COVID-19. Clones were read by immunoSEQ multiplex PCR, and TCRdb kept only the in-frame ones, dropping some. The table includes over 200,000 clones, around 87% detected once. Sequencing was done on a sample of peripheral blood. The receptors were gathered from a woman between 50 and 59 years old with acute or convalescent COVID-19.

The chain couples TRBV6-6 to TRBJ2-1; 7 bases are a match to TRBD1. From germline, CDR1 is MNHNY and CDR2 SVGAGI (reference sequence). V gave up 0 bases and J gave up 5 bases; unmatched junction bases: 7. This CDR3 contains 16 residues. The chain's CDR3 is CASSYSGTDLHNEQFF. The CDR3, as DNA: TGTGCCAGCAGTTACTCTGGGACAGATCTACACAATGAGCAGTTCTTC.

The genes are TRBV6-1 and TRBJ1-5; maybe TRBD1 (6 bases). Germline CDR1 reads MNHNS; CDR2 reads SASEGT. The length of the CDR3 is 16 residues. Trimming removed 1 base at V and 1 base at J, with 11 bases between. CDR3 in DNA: TGTGCCAGCAGTGAAGATTACAGGGCGAGCAATCAGCCCCAGCATTTT. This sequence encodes CASSEDYRASNQPQHF.

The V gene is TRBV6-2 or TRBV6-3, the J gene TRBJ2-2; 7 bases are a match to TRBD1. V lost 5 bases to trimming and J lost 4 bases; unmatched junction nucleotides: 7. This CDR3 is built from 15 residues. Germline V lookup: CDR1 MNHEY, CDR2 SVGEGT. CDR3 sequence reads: CASSRDRATTGELFF. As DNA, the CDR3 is TGTGCCAGCAGTCGCGACAGGGCGACCACCGGGGAGCTGTTTTTT.

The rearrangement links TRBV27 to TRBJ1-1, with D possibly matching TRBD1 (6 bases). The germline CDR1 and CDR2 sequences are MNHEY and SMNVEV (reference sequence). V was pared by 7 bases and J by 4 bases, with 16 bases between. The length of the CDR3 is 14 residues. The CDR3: CASIEMRGITEAFF. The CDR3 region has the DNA TGTGCCAGCATCGAAATGAGGGGGATCACTGAAGCTTTCTTT.

The chain's CDR3 is CASSEETGSNEKLFF. The CDR3, as DNA: TGTGCCAGCAGTGAAGAGACAGGGTCTAATGAAAAACTGTTTTTT. The chain is built from TRBV6-1 and TRBJ1-4; 7 nucleotides agree with TRBD1. Germline V CDR1 and CDR2: MNHNS, SASEGT. This CDR3 has 15 residues. The V segment lost 1 base and the J segment 3 bases; nucleotides outside the gene matches: 2.

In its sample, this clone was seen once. The CDR3 coding sequence is TGTGCCAGCAGCGGGAGGGCTTACGTCTACGAGCAGTACTTC. Its translation: CASSGRAYVYEQYF. The rearrangement joins TRBV6-2 or TRBV6-3 to TRBJ2-7, with 8 bases aligning to TRBD2. Germline-derived CDR1 and CDR2 are MNHEY and SVGEGT. Trimming cost V 6 bases and J 3 bases; bases outside gene matches: 7. The CDR3 loop spans 14 amino acids.

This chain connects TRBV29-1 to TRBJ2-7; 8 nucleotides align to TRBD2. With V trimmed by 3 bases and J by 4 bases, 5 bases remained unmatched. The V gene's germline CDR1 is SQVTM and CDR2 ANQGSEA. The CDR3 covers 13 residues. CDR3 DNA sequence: TGCAGCGTTGATAGCGGGATAGGGTACGAGCAGTACTTC. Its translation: CSVDSGIGYEQYF.

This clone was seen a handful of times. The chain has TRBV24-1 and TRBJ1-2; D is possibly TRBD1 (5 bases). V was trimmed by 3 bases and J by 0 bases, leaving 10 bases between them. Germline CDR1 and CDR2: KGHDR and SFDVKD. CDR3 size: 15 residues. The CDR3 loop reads CATSDPTDTNYGYTF. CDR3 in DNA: TGTGCCACCAGTGATCCAACGGACACTAACTATGGCTACACCTTC.